These 30 T cell receptor beta chains share one sample of origin, sequenced in a study of blood T cell repertoires in COVID-19. Measured with immunoSEQ multiplex PCR; TCRdb has only the in-frame clones, and not every one. This sample has 350,000 to 400,000 clones; roughly 90% occur once, and the top ten carry 1.5% to 2%. The source material was PBMCs or T cells enriched from blood (not recorded which). These receptor sequences come from a woman aged 25 to 39 who had recovered from COVID-19.

The V gene is TRBV28, the J gene TRBJ2-2; tentative D call: TRBD1 (6 bases). This CDR3 has 20 amino acids. The germline gives CDR1 MDHEN, CDR2 SYDVKM. With 4 bases removed from V and 0 bases from J, the gap between germline ends came to 24 bases. CDR3 DNA sequence: TGTGCCAGCAGTTCCTTCAATACCGGGACAACAATCGCGAACACCGGGGAGCTGTTTTTT. Protein product: CASSSFNTGTTIANTGELFF.

The chain recombines TRBV5-6 with TRBJ2-7; D is ambiguous. The V gene lost 2 bases and the J gene lost 3 bases, with 6 bases spanning the gap. Per the germline V gene, CDR1 is SGHDT and CDR2 is YYEEEE. This CDR3 is built from 12 residues. The CDR3 DNA reads TGTGCCAGCAGCTTCAGTCACTACGAGCAGTACTTC. This translates into CASSFSHYEQYF. Filled out from reference TRBV5-6 and TRBJ2-7, the complete variable domain reads DAGVTQSPTHLIKTRGQQVTLRCSPKSGHDTVSWYQQALGQGPQFIFQYYEEEERQRGNFPDRFSGHQFPNYSSELNVNALLLGDSALYLCASSFSHYEQYFGPGTRLTVT.

This chain links TRBV28 with TRBJ2-7; 8 positions agree with TRBD1. Trimming removed 6 bases from V and 3 bases from J; junction bases left unmatched: 4. The CDR3 loop spans 13 amino acids. CDR1 and CDR2 from the germline V gene are MDHEN and SYDVKM. This chain's CDR3 is CASSGQGFYEQYF. DNA of the CDR3: TGTGCCAGCAGCGGACAGGGTTTCTACGAGCAGTACTTC.

This chain links TRBV6-5 with TRBJ1-5; D gene ambiguous. The CDR3 consists of 11 residues. V was clipped by 8 bases and J by 7 bases, with 9 bases between them. CDR1 MNHEY and CDR2 SVGAGI come from the germline V gene. CDR3 in DNA: TGTGCCAGCGGAGTCCGGCAGCCCCAGCATTTT. Translation gives CASGVRQPQHF.

The V and J genes are TRBV9 and TRBJ2-7; 8 bases map to TRBD2. J was trimmed by 2 bases and V by 3 bases; bases with no gene match: 7. The CDR3 loop spans 15 amino acids. The germline CDR1 and CDR2 sequences are SGDLS and YYNGEE. Here the CDR3 DNA reads TGTGCCAGCAGCGCAGACGGACTAGCACCCTACGAGCAGTACTTC. Translated: CASSADGLAPYEQYF. The full variable domain, its missing parts supplied by reference TRBV9 and TRBJ2-7, is DSGVTQTPKHLITATGQRVTLRCSPRSGDLSVYWYQQSLDQGLQFLIQYYNGEERAKGNILERFSAQQFPDLHSELNLSSLELGDSALYFCASSADGLAPYEQYFGPGTRLTVT.

This clone was detected a few times. V gene TRBV4-2 combines with J gene TRBJ1-2; the D is unclear. Germline V lookup: CDR1 LGHNA, CDR2 YNFKEQ. V lost 0 bases to trimming and J lost 8 bases, with 13 bases between them. The CDR3 has 14 residues. The CDR3 bases are TGTGCCAGCAGCCAAGATCTAGGAGGGCGAGGCTACACCTTC. Translation: CASSQDLGGRGYTF.

This rearrangement joins TRBV5-1 to TRBJ2-6, with D maybe TRBD1 (7 bases). The CDR3 runs 18 residues. CDR1 SGHRS and CDR2 YFSETQ come from the germline V gene. Between the trimmed V and J ends, which lost 0 bases and 0 bases, there was a span of 13 bases. CDR3 residues: CASSLAFRGVSGANVLTF. The CDR3 DNA reads TGCGCCAGCAGCTTGGCCTTCAGGGGGGTCTCTGGGGCCAACGTCCTGACTTTC.

The CDR3 nucleotides are TGTGCCAGTACCCCAGCGGGGGACCCCTCCTACGAGCAGTACTTC. Translating gives CASTPAGDPSYEQYF. The rearrangement links TRBV19 to TRBJ2-7; 8 bases line up with TRBD2. J lost 0 bases, V lost 7 bases, and 8 bases had no gene match. CDR3 size: 15 residues. Germline V lookup: CDR1 LNHDA, CDR2 SQIVND (reference sequence).

The J gene is TRBJ1-5, the V gene TRBV15; 8 positions agree with TRBD1. CDR1 is LNHNV and CDR2 is YYDKDF in the germline V gene (reference sequence). Trimming removed 4 bases from V and 3 bases from J; junction bases left unmatched: 5. The CDR3 spans 15 residues. Here the CDR3 reads CATSKDRGLNQPQHF. The CDR3 nucleotides read TGTGCCACCAGCAAAGACAGGGGTCTCAATCAGCCCCAGCATTTT.

The gene calls are TRBV19 and TRBJ1-1; D is possibly TRBD1 (5 bases). The V gene's germline CDR1 is LNHDA and CDR2 SQIVND (reference sequence). V was cut by 5 bases and J by 0 bases, with 13 bases left in between. The CDR3 covers 15 residues. CDR3 protein: CASSWGGPMNTEAFF. As DNA, the CDR3 is TGTGCCAGTAGTTGGGGGGGTCCCATGAACACTGAAGCTTTCTTT.

The chain employs TRBV3-1 (or the pseudogene TRBV3-2) and TRBJ1-6; 10 bases are a match to TRBD1. Germline lookup yields CDR1 LGHDT and CDR2 YNNKEL (reference sequence). The CDR3 is 15 residues long. V was clipped by 2 bases and J by 9 bases; unmatched bases: 4. Here the CDR3 reads CASSQLGTGVSPLHF. CDR3 sequence (DNA): TGTGCCAGCAGCCAACTAGGGACAGGGGTTTCACCCCTCCACTTT.

The chain combines TRBV3-1 (or the pseudogene TRBV3-2) with TRBJ1-1, with a tentative D call TRBD1 (5 bases). V lost 4 bases to trimming and J lost 1 base, with 10 bases between them. The CDR3 contains 14 residues. In germline, CDR1 is LGHDT, CDR2 YNNKEL (reference sequence). The CDR3 coding sequence is TGTGCCAGCAGCCGCCGACAGCCGAACACTGAAGCTTTCTTT. As protein: CASSRRQPNTEAFF.

The J gene is TRBJ1-6, the V gene TRBV30, with 8 positions matching TRBD1. The CDR3 has 15 residues. Germline CDR1 GTSNPN, CDR2 SVGIG (reference sequence). Germline trimming cut 3 bases from V and 8 bases from J; bases unmatched to any gene: 9. This CDR3 reads CAWRYPGGRDSPLHF. The CDR3 coding sequence is TGTGCCTGGAGGTATCCAGGGGGCAGGGATTCACCCCTCCACTTT. The complete variable domain, with remaining parts taken from reference TRBV30 and TRBJ1-6, reads SQTIHQWPATLVQPVGSPLSLECTVEGTSNPNLYWYRQAAGRGLQLLFYSVGIGQISSEVPQNLSASRPQDRQFILSSKKLLLSDSGFYLCAWRYPGGRDSPLHFGNGTRLTVT.

This sequence joins TRBV27 and TRBJ1-1; D gene uncertain. Trimming took 6 bases from V and 0 from J, leaving 8 bases between them. The CDR3 consists of 13 residues. Per the germline V gene, CDR1 is MNHEY and CDR2 is SMNVEV (reference sequence). The CDR3 DNA follows: TGTGCCAGCAGCTCAAGCATGAACACTGAAGCTTTCTTT. It is translated as CASSSSMNTEAFF.

The gene calls are TRBV6-5 and TRBJ1-1, with D possibly being TRBD1 (5 bases). V lost 6 bases and J 0 bases, leaving 11 bases between the germline ends. The CDR3 length is 14 residues. Germline CDR1 MNHEY, CDR2 SVGAGI. The CDR3, as DNA: TGTGCCAGCAGCTATGACAGCCTGAACACTGAAGCTTTCTTT. This codes for CASSYDSLNTEAFF.

The rearrangement links TRBV7-7 to TRBJ2-5; possibly TRBD1 for D (5 bases). Germline V gives CDR1 SSHAT, CDR2 FNYEAQ (reference sequence). With 5 bases removed from V and 5 bases from J, the gap between germline ends came to 18 bases. The CDR3 extends over 15 amino acids. The DNA of the CDR3 is TGTGCCAGCAGCCCATACCTTAGGGGCGCGGAGACCCAGTACTTC. Residues: CASSPYLRGAETQYF.

The sample holds one count of this clone. The rearrangement links TRBV6-5 to TRBJ2-2; D may be TRBD1 (6 bases). Per germline, CDR1 MNHEY and CDR2 SVGAGI. V shed 5 bases and J shed 6 bases, with 13 bases lying between them. CDR3 length: 14 amino acids. The CDR3 bases are TGTGCCAGCAGTAGGGACATCGAGGCCGGGGAGCTGTTTTTT. It is translated as CASSRDIEAGELFF.

The chain is built from TRBV10-1 and TRBJ2-7; 8 nucleotides align to TRBD1. CDR3 length: 16 amino acids. Germline assignment: CDR1 WNHNN and CDR2 SYGVQD (reference sequence). V lost 3 bases to trimming and J lost 1 base; unmatched junction nucleotides: 8. The CDR3 DNA reads as TGCGCCAGCAGTGACCAGGGGGCGGACCTTTCCTACGAGCAGTACTTC. Translating gives CASSDQGADLSYEQYF.

J is TRBJ2-1 and V is TRBV23-1; TRBD1 matches 7 bases. TRBV23-1 carries the ORF label, with uncertain function. Unmatched junction bases numbered 11, after V lost 4 bases and J lost 2 bases. CDR3 length: 17 amino acids. CDR3 DNA sequence: TGCGCCAGCAGTCCCCCGCAACAGGGGTGCACCTACAATGAGCAGTTCTTC. Amino acid sequence: CASSPPQQGCTYNEQFF.

This clone was seen only a few times. This chain joins TRBV7-3 and TRBJ2-1, with 10 bases aligning to TRBD1. V shed 4 bases, J shed 8 bases, and the junction held 5 bases outside the gene matches. The CDR3 has 14 residues. In germline, CDR1 is SGHTA, CDR2 FQGTGA. The CDR3 DNA follows: TGTGCCAGCAGCTATACCGGGACAGGGGATGAGCAGTTCTTC. Protein product: CASSYTGTGDEQFF.

J is TRBJ1-1 and V is TRBV19; tentatively, D is TRBD1 (6 bases). Looked up from germline, CDR1 is LNHDA and CDR2 is SQIVND (reference sequence). V was trimmed by 5 bases and J by 4 bases, leaving 20 bases between them. The CDR3 totals 16 residues. The CDR3 nucleotides are TGTGCCAGTAGTTTCGCGCTATTTGGGGGCGGCACTGAAGCTTTCTTT. As protein: CASSFALFGGGTEAFF.

This chain uses TRBV25-1 with TRBJ2-5; D is unresolved. V gave up 2 bases and J gave up 5 bases, with 9 bases separating them. Germline V gene data show CDR1 as MGHDK and CDR2 as SYGVNS. The CDR3 contains 13 residues. CDR3 in DNA: TGTGCCAGCAGTGAAATGAGTTTTGAGACCCAGTACTTC. Protein sequence: CASSEMSFETQYF.

This sequence joins TRBV29-1 and TRBJ1-1; D gene uncertain. This CDR3 is built from 13 residues. From germline, CDR1 is SQVTM and CDR2 ANQGSEA. V lost 3 bases and J 1 base, leaving 9 bases between the germline ends. CDR3 amino acids: CSVEAGTNTEAFF. The DNA for the CDR3 is TGCAGCGTTGAGGCAGGAACGAACACTGAAGCTTTCTTT.

For the CDR3, the DNA is TGTGCCAGCAGCCCGAACCGGGACAGGTTTTTCAAAGGCTACACCTTC. As protein: CASSPNRDRFFKGYTF. The chain has TRBV11-1 and TRBJ1-2, with 8 bases that match TRBD1. CDR3 length equals 16 residues. Trimming cost V 5 bases and J 8 bases; bases outside gene matches: 16. From germline, CDR1 is SGHAT and CDR2 FQDESV (reference sequence).

The chain has TRBV5-8 and TRBJ2-3; 9 bases match TRBD2. Germline trimming cut 1 base from V and 0 bases from J; bases unmatched to any gene: 6. CDR1 is SGHTS and CDR2 is YDEGEE in the germline V gene. The length of the CDR3 is 17 residues. CDR3 protein: CASSLYSSGGSTDTQYF. CDR3 bases: TGTGCCAGCAGCTTGTATTCAAGCGGGGGGAGCACAGATACGCAGTATTTT.

Only one count was recorded for this clone. The V and J genes are TRBV12-5 and TRBJ1-2, with D perhaps TRBD1 (6 bases). Germline V CDR1 and CDR2: LGHNT, FRNRAP. Trimming left V 1 base short and J 4 bases short, with 13 bases between. This CDR3 region has 15 residues. CDR3 residues: CASGLGGRAPYGYTF. DNA for the CDR3: TGTGCTAGTGGTTTGGGGGGGCGAGCGCCCTATGGCTACACCTTC.

In the case of this clone: The identical CDR3 is also encoded by other nucleotide sequences in the sample. V is TRBV5-1 and J is TRBJ2-7; 10 nucleotides line up with TRBD1. This CDR3 is 14 amino acids long. Germline CDR1 and CDR2: SGHRS and YFSETQ. J was trimmed by 2 bases and V by 2 bases; bases with no gene match: 1. The CDR3 DNA reads TGCGCCAGCAGCTTAGGACAGGGGGCCTACGAGCAGTACTTC. Translation: CASSLGQGAYEQYF.

The chain combines TRBV5-8 with TRBJ2-5; 8 nucleotides agree with TRBD1. Germline V lookup: CDR1 SGHTS, CDR2 YDEGEE. There are 14 residues in the CDR3. V dropped 4 bases and J dropped 5; count of bases not matched to a gene: 7. The CDR3 protein is CASSHQGAWETQYF. The CDR3 coding sequence is TGTGCCAGCAGCCACCAGGGGGCATGGGAGACCCAGTACTTC.

J is TRBJ1-1 and V is TRBV7-9; D is unresolved. Between the trimmed V and J ends, which lost 1 base and 0 bases, there was a span of 9 bases. This CDR3 is built from 15 residues. Germline V gives CDR1 SEHNR, CDR2 FQNEAQ (reference sequence). The CDR3, as DNA: TGTGCCAGCAGCTTAGAGCTGGGCCTGAACACTGAAGCTTTCTTT. This codes for CASSLELGLNTEAFF.

The rearrangement joins TRBV3-1 (or the pseudogene TRBV3-2) to TRBJ2-3; D is unresolved. Germline V gene data show CDR1 as LGHDT and CDR2 as YNNKEL (reference sequence). V dropped 4 bases and J dropped 3 bases, with 17 bases sitting between them. This CDR3 region has 16 residues. The DNA of the CDR3 is TGTGCCAGCAGCCCCTCCCATTCCTCTAGGACAGATACGCAGTATTTT. This codes for CASSPSHSSRTDTQYF.